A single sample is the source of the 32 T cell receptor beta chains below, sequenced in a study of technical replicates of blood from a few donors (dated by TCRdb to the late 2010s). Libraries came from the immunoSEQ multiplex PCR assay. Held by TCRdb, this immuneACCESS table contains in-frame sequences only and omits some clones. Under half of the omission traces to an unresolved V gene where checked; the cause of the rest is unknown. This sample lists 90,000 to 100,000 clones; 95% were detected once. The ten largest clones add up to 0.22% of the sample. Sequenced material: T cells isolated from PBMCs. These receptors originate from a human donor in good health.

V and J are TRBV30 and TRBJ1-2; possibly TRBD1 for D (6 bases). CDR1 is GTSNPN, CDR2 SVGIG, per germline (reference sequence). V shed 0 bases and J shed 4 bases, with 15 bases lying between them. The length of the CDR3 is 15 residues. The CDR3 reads CAWSVFQGTSYGYTF. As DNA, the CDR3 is TGTGCCTGGAGTGTATTCCAGGGGACGTCCTATGGCTACACCTTC.

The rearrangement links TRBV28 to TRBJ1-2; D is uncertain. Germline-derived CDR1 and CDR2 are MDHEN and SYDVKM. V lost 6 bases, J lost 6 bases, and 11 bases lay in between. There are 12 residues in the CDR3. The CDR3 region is CASRAPWDGYTF. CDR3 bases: TGTGCCAGCAGAGCGCCATGGGATGGCTACACCTTC.

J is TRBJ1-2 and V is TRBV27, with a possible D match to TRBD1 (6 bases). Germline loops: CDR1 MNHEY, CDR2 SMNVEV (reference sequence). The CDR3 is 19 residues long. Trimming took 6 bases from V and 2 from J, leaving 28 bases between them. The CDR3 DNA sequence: TGTGCCAGCAGGGGGGGGCTTGGAGGCCTAATGGGTACGAACTATGGCTACACCTTC. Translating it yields CASRGGLGGLMGTNYGYTF.

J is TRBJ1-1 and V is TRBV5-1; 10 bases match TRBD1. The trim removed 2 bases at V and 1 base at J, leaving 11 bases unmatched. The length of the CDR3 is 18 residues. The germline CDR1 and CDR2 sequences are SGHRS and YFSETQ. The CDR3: CASSFRSRDRGTNTEAFF. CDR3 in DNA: TGCGCCAGCAGCTTCCGTTCCCGGGACAGGGGCACGAACACTGAAGCTTTCTTT.

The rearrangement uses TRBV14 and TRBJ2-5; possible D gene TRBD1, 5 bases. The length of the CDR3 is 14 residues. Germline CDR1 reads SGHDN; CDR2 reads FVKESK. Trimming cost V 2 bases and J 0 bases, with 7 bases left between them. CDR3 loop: CASSQRGYQETQYF. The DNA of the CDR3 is TGTGCCAGCAGCCAAAGGGGTTACCAAGAGACCCAGTACTTC.

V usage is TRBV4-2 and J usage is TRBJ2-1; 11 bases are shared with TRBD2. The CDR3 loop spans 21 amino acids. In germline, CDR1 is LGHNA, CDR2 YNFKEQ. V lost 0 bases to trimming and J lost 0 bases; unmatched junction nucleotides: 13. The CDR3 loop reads CASSQDRLAGGLLSSYNEQFF. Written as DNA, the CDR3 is TGTGCCAGCAGCCAAGATCGCCTAGCGGGAGGCCTACTTAGCTCCTACAATGAGCAGTTCTTC.

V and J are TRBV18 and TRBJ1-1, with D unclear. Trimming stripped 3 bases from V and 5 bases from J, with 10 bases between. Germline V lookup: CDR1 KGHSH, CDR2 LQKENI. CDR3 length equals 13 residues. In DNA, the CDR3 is TGTGCCAGCTCACCCGCGAGGGATACTGAAGCTTTCTTT. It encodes CASSPARDTEAFF.

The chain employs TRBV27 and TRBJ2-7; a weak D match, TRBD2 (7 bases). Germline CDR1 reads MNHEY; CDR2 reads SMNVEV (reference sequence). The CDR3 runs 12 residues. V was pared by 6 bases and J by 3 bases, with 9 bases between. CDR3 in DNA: TGTGCCAGCAGAGGGGGGGACTACGAGCAGTACTTC. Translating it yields CASRGGDYEQYF.

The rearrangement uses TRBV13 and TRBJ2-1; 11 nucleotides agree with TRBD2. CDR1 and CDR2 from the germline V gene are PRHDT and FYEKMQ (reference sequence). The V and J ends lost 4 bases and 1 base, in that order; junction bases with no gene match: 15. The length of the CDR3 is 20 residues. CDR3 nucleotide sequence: TGTGCCAGCAGCTCCCTTGGGTTAGGTTCTAGCGGGAGGTCCTACAATGAGCAGTTCTTC. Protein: CASSSLGLGSSGRSYNEQFF.

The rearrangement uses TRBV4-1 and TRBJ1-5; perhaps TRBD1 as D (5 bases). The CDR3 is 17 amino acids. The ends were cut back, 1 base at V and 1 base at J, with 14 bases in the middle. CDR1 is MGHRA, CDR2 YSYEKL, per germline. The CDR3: CASSQVRTFGSNQPQHF. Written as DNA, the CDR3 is TGCGCCAGCAGCCAAGTAAGGACATTCGGAAGCAATCAGCCCCAGCATTTT.

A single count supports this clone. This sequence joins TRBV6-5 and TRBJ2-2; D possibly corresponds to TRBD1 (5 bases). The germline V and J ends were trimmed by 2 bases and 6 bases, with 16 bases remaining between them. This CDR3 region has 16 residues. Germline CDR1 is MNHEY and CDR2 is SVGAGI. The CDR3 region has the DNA TGTGCCAGCAGTTACATGCCCGTTGGGGCTTCCGGGGAGCTGTTTTTT. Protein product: CASSYMPVGASGELFF.

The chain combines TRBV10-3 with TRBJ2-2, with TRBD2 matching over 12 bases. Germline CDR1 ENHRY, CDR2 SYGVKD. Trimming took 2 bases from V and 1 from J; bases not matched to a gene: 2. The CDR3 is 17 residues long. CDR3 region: CAISEPSGRGNTGELFF. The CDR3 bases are TGTGCCATCAGTGAGCCTAGCGGGAGGGGGAACACCGGGGAGCTGTTTTTT.

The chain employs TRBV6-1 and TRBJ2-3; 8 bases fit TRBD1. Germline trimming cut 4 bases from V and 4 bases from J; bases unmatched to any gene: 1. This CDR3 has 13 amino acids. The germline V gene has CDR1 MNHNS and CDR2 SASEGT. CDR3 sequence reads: CASSGQGPDTQYF. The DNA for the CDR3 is TGTGCCAGCAGTGGACAGGGGCCAGATACGCAGTATTTT.

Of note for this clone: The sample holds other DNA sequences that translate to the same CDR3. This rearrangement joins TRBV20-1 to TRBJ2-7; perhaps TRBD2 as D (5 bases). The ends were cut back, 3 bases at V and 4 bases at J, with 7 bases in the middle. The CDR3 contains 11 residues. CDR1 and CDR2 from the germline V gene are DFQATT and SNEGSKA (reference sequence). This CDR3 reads CSASSGYEQYF. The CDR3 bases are TGCAGTGCTAGCAGCGGTTACGAGCAGTACTTC.

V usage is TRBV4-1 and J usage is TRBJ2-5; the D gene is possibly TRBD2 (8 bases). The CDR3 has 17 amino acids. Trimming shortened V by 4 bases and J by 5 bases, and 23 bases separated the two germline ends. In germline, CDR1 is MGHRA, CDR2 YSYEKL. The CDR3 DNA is TGCGCCAGCAGCCTCCTCGGGAGGGGGCTACGTGCGGAGACCCAGTACTTC. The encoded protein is CASSLLGRGLRAETQYF.

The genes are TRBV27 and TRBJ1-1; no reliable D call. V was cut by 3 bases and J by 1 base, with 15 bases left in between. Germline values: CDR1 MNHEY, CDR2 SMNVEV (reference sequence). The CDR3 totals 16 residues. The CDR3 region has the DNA TGTGCCAGCAGTTTTGGGCAGGTTAGCGGGAACACTGAAGCTTTCTTT. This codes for CASSFGQVSGNTEAFF.

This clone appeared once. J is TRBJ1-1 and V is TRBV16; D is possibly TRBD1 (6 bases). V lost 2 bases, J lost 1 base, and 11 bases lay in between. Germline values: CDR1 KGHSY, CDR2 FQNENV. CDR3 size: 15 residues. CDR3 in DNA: TGTGCCAGCAGCCAACGGGGGGCCAGGAACACTGAAGCTTTCTTT. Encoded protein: CASSQRGARNTEAFF.

This CDR3 reads CASSLGTGKADEQFF. CDR3 sequence (DNA): TGTGCCAGCAGCTTGGGCACAGGGAAGGCGGATGAGCAGTTCTTC. The chain joins TRBV11-2 to TRBJ2-1; weak D call: TRBD1 (6 bases). V lost 3 bases, J lost 8 bases, and 17 bases lay in between. The germline CDR1 and CDR2 sequences are SGHAT and FQNNGV. The CDR3 spans 15 residues.

CDR3 nucleotides: TGCGCCAGCCACGAAGGCGGGGGCAGGTATAGCAATCAGCCCCAGCATTTT. This sequence encodes CASHEGGGRYSNQPQHF. V usage is TRBV4-1 and J usage is TRBJ1-5, with D maybe TRBD1 (6 bases). Looked up from germline, CDR1 is MGHRA and CDR2 is YSYEKL. This CDR3 comprises 17 residues. V lost 8 bases to trimming and J lost 0 bases, with 20 bases between them.

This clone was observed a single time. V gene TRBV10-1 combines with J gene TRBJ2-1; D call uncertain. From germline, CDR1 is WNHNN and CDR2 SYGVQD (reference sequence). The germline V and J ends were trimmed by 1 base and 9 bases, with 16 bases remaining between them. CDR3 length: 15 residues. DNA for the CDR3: TGCGCCAGCAGTGAGTATATGTCTGTTCGAGCTGAGCAGTTCTTC. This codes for CASSEYMSVRAEQFF.

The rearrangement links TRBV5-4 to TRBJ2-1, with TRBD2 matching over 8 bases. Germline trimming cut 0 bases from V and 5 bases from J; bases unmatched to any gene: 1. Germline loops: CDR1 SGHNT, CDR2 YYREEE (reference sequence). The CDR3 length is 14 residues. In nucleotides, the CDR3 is TGTGCCAGCAGCTTGGAACTAGCGGACAATGAGCAGTTCTTC. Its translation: CASSLELADNEQFF. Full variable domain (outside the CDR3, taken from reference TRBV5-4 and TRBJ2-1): ETGVTQSPTHLIKTRGQQVTLRCSSQSGHNTVSWYQQALGQGPQFIFQYYREEENGRGNFPPRFSGLQFPNYSSELNVNALELDDSALYLCASSLELADNEQFFGPGTRLTVL.

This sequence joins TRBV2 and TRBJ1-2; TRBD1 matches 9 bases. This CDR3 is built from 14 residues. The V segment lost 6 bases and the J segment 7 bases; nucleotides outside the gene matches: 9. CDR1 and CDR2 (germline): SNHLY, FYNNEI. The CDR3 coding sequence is TGTGCCAGCAGCCCTAGAGGACAGGGGCCTGGCTACACCTTC. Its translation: CASSPRGQGPGYTF.

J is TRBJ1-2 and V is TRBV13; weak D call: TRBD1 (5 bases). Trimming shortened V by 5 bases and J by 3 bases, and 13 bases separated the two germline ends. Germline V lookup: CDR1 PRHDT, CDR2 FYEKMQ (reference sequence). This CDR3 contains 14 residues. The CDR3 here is CASSDKGRYYGYTF. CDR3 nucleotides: TGTGCCAGCAGCGACAAGGGGAGGTACTATGGCTACACCTTC.

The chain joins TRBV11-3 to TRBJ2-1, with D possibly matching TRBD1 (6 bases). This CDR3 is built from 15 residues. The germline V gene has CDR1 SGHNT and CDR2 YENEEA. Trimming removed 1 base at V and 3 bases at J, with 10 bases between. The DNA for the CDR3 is TGTGCCAGCAGCTTAGGACAGGACGACTACAATGAGCAGTTCTTC. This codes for CASSLGQDDYNEQFF. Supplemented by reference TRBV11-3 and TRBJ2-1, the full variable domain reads EAGVVQSPRYKIIEKKQPVAFWCNPISGHNTLYWYLQNLGQGPELLIRYENEEAVDDSQLPKDRFSAERLKGVDSTLKIQPAELGDSAVYLCASSLGQDDYNEQFFGPGTRLTVL.

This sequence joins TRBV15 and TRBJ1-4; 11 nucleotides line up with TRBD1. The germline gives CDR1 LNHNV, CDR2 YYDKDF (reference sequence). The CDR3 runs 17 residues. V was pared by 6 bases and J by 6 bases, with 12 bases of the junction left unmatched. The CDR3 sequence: CATRTGTGGLLDEKLFF. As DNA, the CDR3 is TGTGCCACCAGGACCGGGACAGGGGGATTACTTGATGAAAAACTGTTTTTT.

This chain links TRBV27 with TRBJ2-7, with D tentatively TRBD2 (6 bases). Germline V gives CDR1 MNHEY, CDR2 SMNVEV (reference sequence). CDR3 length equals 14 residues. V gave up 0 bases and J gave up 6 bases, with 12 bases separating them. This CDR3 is CASSLSQPGGEQYF. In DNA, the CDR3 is TGTGCCAGCAGTTTATCCCAACCCGGGGGCGAGCAGTACTTC.

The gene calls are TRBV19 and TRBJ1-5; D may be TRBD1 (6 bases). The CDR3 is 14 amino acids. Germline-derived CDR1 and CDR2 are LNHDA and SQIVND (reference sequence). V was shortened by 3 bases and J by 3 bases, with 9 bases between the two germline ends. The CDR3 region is CASSIQGNNQPQHF. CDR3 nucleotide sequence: TGTGCCAGTAGTATTCAGGGGAACAATCAGCCCCAGCATTTT.

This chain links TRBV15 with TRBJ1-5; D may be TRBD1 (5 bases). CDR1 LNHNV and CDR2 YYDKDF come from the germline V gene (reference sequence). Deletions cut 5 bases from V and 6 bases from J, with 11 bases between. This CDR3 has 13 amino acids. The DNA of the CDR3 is TGTGCCACCAGCGTCGTGGGGCTTCAGCCCCAGCATTTT. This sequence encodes CATSVVGLQPQHF. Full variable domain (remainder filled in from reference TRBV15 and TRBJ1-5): DAMVIQNPRYQVTQFGKPVTLSCSQTLNHNVMYWYQQKSSQAPKLLFHYYDKDFNNEADTPDNFQSRRPNTSFCFLDIRSPGLGDTAMYLCATSVVGLQPQHFGDGTRLSIL.

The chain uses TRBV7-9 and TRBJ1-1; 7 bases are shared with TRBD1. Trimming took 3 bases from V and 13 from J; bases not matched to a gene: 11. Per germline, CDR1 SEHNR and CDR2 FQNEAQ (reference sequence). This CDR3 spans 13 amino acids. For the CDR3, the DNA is TGTGCCAGCAGCTTTGGGACAGAGTGGGAGCATTTCTTT. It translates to CASSFGTEWEHFF.

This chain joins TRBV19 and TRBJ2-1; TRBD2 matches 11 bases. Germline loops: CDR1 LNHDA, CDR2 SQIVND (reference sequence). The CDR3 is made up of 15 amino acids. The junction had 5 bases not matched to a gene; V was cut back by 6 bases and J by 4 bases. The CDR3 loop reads CASSTTSGSYNEQFF. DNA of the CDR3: TGTGCCAGTAGCACTACTAGCGGGAGTTACAATGAGCAGTTCTTC.

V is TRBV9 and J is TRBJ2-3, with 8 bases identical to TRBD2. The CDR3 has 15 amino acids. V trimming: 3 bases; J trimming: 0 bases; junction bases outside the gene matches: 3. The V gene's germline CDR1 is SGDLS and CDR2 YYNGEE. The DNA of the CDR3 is TGTGCCAGCAGCGAAGCGGGGGCTAGCACAGATACGCAGTATTTT. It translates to CASSEAGASTDTQYF.

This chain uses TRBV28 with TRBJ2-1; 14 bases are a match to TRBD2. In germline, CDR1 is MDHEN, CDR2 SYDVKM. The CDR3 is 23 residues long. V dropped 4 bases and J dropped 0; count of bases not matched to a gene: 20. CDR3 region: CASSSPSSGLAGGALPSYNEQFF. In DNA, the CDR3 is TGTGCCAGCAGTTCCCCCTCCTCTGGACTAGCGGGAGGTGCACTCCCCTCCTACAATGAGCAGTTCTTC.